This TCR beta chain came from a study of cytomegalovirus exposure and HLA in healthy donors. PCR primers comprised 60 Vbeta and 13 Jbeta primers. Some clones are missing from TCRdb's copy, which holds only in-frame ones; the method was immunoSEQ multiplex PCR. The data show 90,000 to 120,000 clones, 77% seen once. V lost 5 bases to trimming and J lost 8 bases; unmatched junction nucleotides: 8. The germline V gene encodes CDR1 SGHNT and CDR2 YENEEA. The CDR3 extends over 15 amino acids. Study-wide findings and caveats: An ancestry cluster, one associated with Asian ancestry, reportedly showed fewer N-insertions than the approximately 650-donor mean in a later analysis. Donor immune exposure was known only as CMV serostatus.

Of note for this clone: Its antigen remains unknown.

The V gene is TRBV11-3, the J gene TRBJ2-1, with 11 nucleotides matching TRBD1. The specimen sequenced was PBMCs. The sequence was obtained from a male donor in good health and CMV-seronegative. Here the CDR3 reads CASSPGQGAKDEQFF. In nucleotides, the CDR3 is TGTGCCAGCAGCCCCGGACAGGGGGCTAAGGATGAGCAGTTCTTC.